What follows are 30 T cell receptor beta chains derived from one specimen sequenced in a study of T-cell memory formation after mild COVID-19. TCRdb itself ran the 5' RACE reads through MiXCR, one entry per CDR3 protein. The sample lists roughly 350,000 distinct CDR3 sequences; roughly 15% were seen once. Material for sequencing was PBMCs or a T cell subset sorted from them (not recorded which). Receptor source: a man aged 18 to 29 who had mild COVID-19 (a few samples of this study predate the infection). Cell type and time point are not known.

This clonotype was recorded at least ten times. The chain uses TRBV5-1 and TRBJ2-5; D remains ambiguous. V lost 0 bases and J 3 bases, leaving 6 bases between the germline ends. This CDR3 is built from 13 residues. Germline CDR1 and CDR2: SGHRS and YFSETQ. The CDR3 coding sequence is TGCGCCAGCAGCTTGGACATCGAAGAGACCCAGTACTTC. Protein product: CASSLDIEETQYF. Full variable domain (outside the CDR3, taken from reference TRBV5-1 and TRBJ2-5): KAGVTQTPRYLIKTRGQQVTLSCSPISGHRSVSWYQQTPGQGLQFLFEYFSETQRNKGNFPGRFSGRQFSNSRSEMNVSTLELGDSALYLCASSLDIEETQYFGPGTRLLVL.

In this sample, this clonotype turned up a few times. The chain recombines TRBV6-1 with TRBJ1-2; D is uncertain. Trimming took off 6 bases at V and 6 bases at J, with 14 bases between the two ends. This CDR3 contains 13 residues. Per germline, CDR1 MNHNS and CDR2 SASEGT. CDR3 coding DNA: TGTGCCAGCAGGTACACCGGCATCAATGGCTACACCTTC. It encodes CASRYTGINGYTF.

This clonotype was observed at least ten times. The CDR3 nucleotides read TGCAGTGCTACACCGGGACAGGGGCAAAACATTCAGTACTTC. As protein: CSATPGQGQNIQYF. The chain combines TRBV20-1 with TRBJ2-4; 10 bases fit TRBD1. Germline assignment: CDR1 DFQATT and CDR2 SNEGSKA (reference sequence). The CDR3 spans 14 residues. The V segment lost 4 bases and the J segment 5 bases; nucleotides outside the gene matches: 5.

This chain joins TRBV7-2 and TRBJ2-5; 7 nucleotides agree with TRBD2. Germline CDR1 reads SGHTA; CDR2 reads FQGNSA. This CDR3 has 13 residues. V lost 7 bases to trimming and J lost 5 bases; unmatched junction nucleotides: 7. The CDR3 loop is CASKAGFGETQYF. CDR3 coding DNA: TGTGCCAGCAAAGCGGGGTTCGGGGAGACCCAGTACTTC.

This clonotype was recorded a few times. The rearrangement uses TRBV28 and TRBJ1-2; D not resolved. The CDR3 consists of 12 residues. V gave up 3 bases and J gave up 4 bases, with 6 bases separating them. Looked up from germline, CDR1 is MDHEN and CDR2 is SYDVKM. CDR3 amino acids: CASSFPLYGYTF. The CDR3, as DNA: TGTGCCAGCAGTTTCCCCCTCTATGGCTACACCTTC.

This clonotype was found a few times. The chain has TRBV5-1 and TRBJ1-4, with 7 nucleotides matching TRBD1. The CDR3 extends over 16 amino acids. CDR1 and CDR2 from the germline V gene are SGHRS and YFSETQ. The junction had 4 bases not matched to a gene; V was cut back by 1 base and J by 1 base. CDR3 in DNA: TGCGCCAGCAGCTTGTTAGGGGGCGGAACTAATGAAAAACTGTTTTTT. It translates to CASSLLGGGTNEKLFF.

The chain couples TRBV20-1 to TRBJ2-3, with D possibly TRBD2 on 6 matching bases. V shed 5 bases and J shed 1 base, with 10 bases lying between them. Germline CDR1 DFQATT, CDR2 SNEGSKA (reference sequence). The CDR3 consists of 13 residues. The CDR3 sequence: CSAGEAGTDTQYF. CDR3 in DNA: TGCAGTGCTGGGGAGGCAGGCACAGATACGCAGTATTTT.

The gene calls are TRBV6-5 and TRBJ1-4, with D maybe TRBD1 (5 bases). Between the trimmed V and J ends, which lost 8 bases and 7 bases, there was a span of 17 bases. CDR3 length: 14 residues. In germline, CDR1 is MNHEY, CDR2 SVGAGI. CDR3 protein: CASGLTGGGEKLFF. The CDR3 coding sequence is TGTGCCAGCGGGTTAACAGGAGGTGGTGAAAAACTGTTTTTT.

The CDR3 loop reads CASSRSLSTDTQYF. The CDR3 coding sequence is TGTGCCAGCAGCCGAAGTCTGAGCACAGATACGCAGTATTTT. This chain joins TRBV6-5 and TRBJ2-3; D gene unclear. The CDR3 extends over 14 amino acids. V was shortened by 6 bases and J by 0 bases, with 10 bases between the two germline ends. Germline CDR1 is MNHEY and CDR2 is SVGAGI.

CDR3 in amino acids: CASSAYRLAGPQYF. As DNA, the CDR3 is TGTGCCAGCAGCGCCTATAGGCTAGCGGGGCCCCAGTACTTC. The J gene is TRBJ2-5, the V gene TRBV5-5; 9 nucleotides agree with TRBD2. J lost 9 bases, V lost 4 bases, and 10 bases had no gene match. This CDR3 has 14 residues. Germline lookup yields CDR1 SGHKS and CDR2 YYEKEE (reference sequence).

This chain uses TRBV30 with TRBJ2-3; D is unresolved. The germline V gene encodes CDR1 GTSNPN and CDR2 SVGIG (reference sequence). The CDR3 consists of 14 residues. Trimming cost V 5 bases and J 0 bases, with 12 bases left between them. CDR3: CAWAANPSTDTQYF. DNA of the CDR3: TGTGCCTGGGCCGCTAACCCTAGCACAGATACGCAGTATTTT.

J is TRBJ1-1 and V is TRBV7-6; 8 positions agree with TRBD1. The CDR3 runs to 15 residues. Germline loops: CDR1 SGHVS, CDR2 FNYEAQ. J gave up 5 bases and V 1 base, and 6 bases lay outside the gene matches. CDR3 DNA: TGTGCCAGCAGCTTAGGGTCGACAGGGGTTACTGAAGCTTTCTTT. Residues: CASSLGSTGVTEAFF.

This CDR3 is CASSQARSEAFF. CDR3 DNA: TGCGCCAGCAGCCAAGCACGATCTGAAGCTTTCTTT. The rearrangement joins TRBV4-1 to TRBJ1-1; no clear D. V was clipped by 1 base and J by 6 bases, with 6 bases between them. Germline V gene sequence: CDR1 MGHRA, CDR2 YSYEKL. The CDR3 runs to 12 residues.

This clonotype was detected only a few times. Written as DNA, the CDR3 is TGCAGTGCTCTGACAGGCCTTTACAATGAGCAGTTCTTC. Its translation: CSALTGLYNEQFF. V usage is TRBV20-1 and J usage is TRBJ2-1, with D maybe TRBD1 (6 bases). The CDR3 is made up of 13 amino acids. V shed 5 bases and J shed 4 bases, with 12 bases lying between them. CDR1 is DFQATT and CDR2 is SNEGSKA in the germline V gene (reference sequence).

This clonotype was seen a handful of times. Here the CDR3 DNA reads TGTGCCAGCAGTTACTCCAGACTAGCGGGGGGTTGCAATGAGCAGTTCTTC. This sequence encodes CASSYSRLAGGCNEQFF. The chain uses TRBV6-8 and TRBJ2-1; 13 nucleotides match TRBD2. J was trimmed by 6 bases and V by 0 bases; bases with no gene match: 5. This CDR3 comprises 17 residues. The germline gives CDR1 MNHGY, CDR2 SAAAGT.

The CDR3 protein is CASSYGREVGYTF. The CDR3 DNA follows: TGTGCCAGCAGTTACGGCAGGGAAGTCGGCTACACCTTC. V is TRBV6-5 and J is TRBJ1-2, with a weak D call TRBD1 (5 bases). CDR1 and CDR2 (germline): MNHEY, SVGAGI. This CDR3 comprises 13 residues. V lost 2 bases and J 8 bases, leaving 12 bases between the germline ends.

This clonotype was counted a few times. V gene TRBV28 combines with J gene TRBJ1-1; D might be TRBD1 (6 bases). Deletions cut 6 bases from V and 3 bases from J, with 14 bases between. In germline, CDR1 is MDHEN, CDR2 SYDVKM. The CDR3 has 14 amino acids. The CDR3 reads CASSPQGFYTEAFF. CDR3 coding DNA: TGTGCCAGCAGCCCACAGGGCTTTTACACTGAAGCTTTCTTT.

This chain uses TRBV25-1 with TRBJ1-1; 7 bases align to TRBD1. V trimming: 8 bases; J trimming: 0 bases; junction bases outside the gene matches: 3. Germline-derived CDR1 and CDR2 are MGHDK and SYGVNS. CDR3 length equals 13 residues. In DNA, the CDR3 is TGTGCCAGCTTAGACAGGGTGAACACTGAAGCTTTCTTT. This encodes CASLDRVNTEAFF.

The CDR3: CATSVKAGAFF. In nucleotides, the CDR3 is TGTGCCACCAGTGTAAAGGCGGGGGCTTTCTTT. The chain is built from TRBV24-1 and TRBJ1-1; D remains ambiguous. CDR3 length: 11 residues. CDR1 and CDR2 (germline): KGHDR, SFDVKD. V was trimmed by 5 bases and J by 11 bases, leaving 11 bases between them.

The J gene is TRBJ1-6, the V gene TRBV11-2, with D perhaps matching TRBD1 (6 bases). The germline V and J ends were trimmed by 3 bases and 10 bases, with 22 bases remaining between them. The CDR3 runs 17 residues. CDR1 SGHAT and CDR2 FQNNGV come from the germline V gene. The CDR3 here is CASSFAPIGGPESPLHF. DNA for the CDR3: TGTGCCAGCAGCTTTGCACCTATAGGGGGGCCTGAATCACCCCTCCACTTT.

This clonotype has a count of ten or more. CDR3 region: CATSDTTSAEQFF. Here the CDR3 DNA reads TGTGCCACCAGTGACACGACTAGCGCTGAGCAGTTCTTC. The rearrangement links TRBV24-1 to TRBJ2-1, with TRBD2 matching over 8 bases. The CDR3 runs 13 residues. Per the germline V gene, CDR1 is KGHDR and CDR2 is SFDVKD. J gave up 9 bases and V 4 bases, and 4 bases lay outside the gene matches.

V usage is TRBV4-1 and J usage is TRBJ2-7, with TRBD2 matching over 14 bases. The CDR3 is made up of 15 amino acids. The V gene end was trimmed by 1 base and the J gene end by 4 bases; junction bases not matched to a gene: 0. Germline V gene data show CDR1 as MGHRA and CDR2 as YSYEKL. The CDR3, as DNA: TGCGCCAGCAGCCAAGGACTAGCGGGGGGGTACGAGCAGTACGTC. This sequence encodes CASSQGLAGGYEQYV.

This clonotype showed up many times. The chain combines TRBV5-8 with TRBJ2-4; no firm D call. Germline CDR1 and CDR2: SGHTS and YDEGEE. This CDR3 comprises 11 residues. V was clipped by 3 bases and J by 10 bases, with 8 bases between them. CDR3 nucleotides: TGTGCCAGCAGCTGGCCGGTGATTCAGTACTTC. Its translation: CASSWPVIQYF.

The chain combines TRBV27 with TRBJ1-1; possibly TRBD1 for D (6 bases). The ends were cut back, 8 bases at V and 4 bases at J, with 14 bases in the middle. The germline V gene encodes CDR1 MNHEY and CDR2 SMNVEV (reference sequence). This CDR3 comprises 13 residues. The CDR3 DNA sequence: TGTGCCAGCGGAGTTACAGGGCTCACTGAAGCTTTCTTT. It yields the protein CASGVTGLTEAFF.

This chain links TRBV4-3 with TRBJ2-1; maybe TRBD1 (5 bases). The CDR3 is 12 residues long. Trimming left V 3 bases short and J 6 bases short, with 6 bases between. The V gene's germline CDR1 is LGHNA and CDR2 YSLEER. CDR3 loop: CASSHDSNEQFF. CDR3 nucleotides: TGCGCCAGCAGCCACGACAGCAATGAGCAGTTCTTC.

This clonotype was picked up a small number of times. As DNA, the CDR3 is TGTGCCAGCAGCATTCGGACAGTAAGAAATGAGCAGTTCTTC. This codes for CASSIRTVRNEQFF. The J gene is TRBJ2-1, the V gene TRBV5-8, with D perhaps matching TRBD1 (6 bases). Germline loops: CDR1 SGHTS, CDR2 YDEGEE. This CDR3 comprises 14 residues. V dropped 4 bases and J dropped 7 bases, with 15 bases sitting between them.

Only a few counts were recorded for this clonotype. The chain joins TRBV7-3 to TRBJ2-2, with a tentative D call TRBD1 (7 bases). Trimming removed 5 bases from V and 7 bases from J, with 14 bases in between. This CDR3 comprises 14 residues. Germline CDR1 SGHTA, CDR2 FQGTGA. Here the CDR3 DNA reads TGTGCCAGCAGCACGACAGGGCGGGGCGGGGAGCTGTTTTTT. The encoded protein is CASSTTGRGGELFF.

The gene calls are TRBV20-1 and TRBJ1-2; 8 positions match TRBD1. Germline-derived CDR1 and CDR2 are DFQATT and SNEGSKA (reference sequence). The length of the CDR3 is 11 residues. After removal of 5 bases from V and 7 bases from J, the junction contained 3 bases not matched to a gene. The CDR3: CSASRGPGYTF. The CDR3 bases are TGCAGTGCTTCCAGGGGGCCTGGCTACACCTTC.

This clonotype was observed many times. The gene calls are TRBV5-4 and TRBJ2-7; a weak D match, TRBD2 (6 bases). Germline CDR1 reads SGHNT; CDR2 reads YYREEE (reference sequence). The V gene lost 4 bases and the J gene lost 4 bases, with 15 bases spanning the gap. The CDR3 spans 14 residues. The CDR3 spells CASSLERADYEQYF. The CDR3 nucleotides are TGTGCCAGCAGCCTAGAGCGGGCCGATTACGAGCAGTACTTC.

This clonotype has a handful of counts. CDR3 in DNA: TGTGCCAGCAGTTCCGGTTACACCGGGGAGCTGTTTTTT. As protein: CASSSGYTGELFF. The chain employs TRBV27 and TRBJ2-2; D uncertain. The V end lost 4 bases, the J end lost 3 bases, and 6 bases lay between the germline ends. Germline V lookup: CDR1 MNHEY, CDR2 SMNVEV (reference sequence). The CDR3 is made up of 13 amino acids.